The present entry profiles one T cell receptor beta chain with its context. The protocol was immunoSEQ multiplex PCR, while the TCRdb copy is restricted to in-frame clones and leaves out a portion. The table lists around 82,000 clones, 80% to 90% of them singletons. V lost 3 bases, J lost 4 bases, and 17 bases stayed unmatched. There are 20 residues in the CDR3. Germline values: CDR1 KGHDR, CDR2 SFDVKD. The data stem from a study of control samples from healthy donors and cancer patients. Sequencing used blood. This chain uses TRBV24-1 with TRBJ2-3, with 11 bases lining up with TRBD2. The TCR sequence derives from a man between 50 and 59 years old in good health. The CDR3: CATSDPLAGAFAGRADTQYF. The CDR3 coding sequence is TGTGCCACCAGTGATCCACTAGCGGGAGCTTTCGCTGGGAGGGCAGATACGCAGTATTTT.